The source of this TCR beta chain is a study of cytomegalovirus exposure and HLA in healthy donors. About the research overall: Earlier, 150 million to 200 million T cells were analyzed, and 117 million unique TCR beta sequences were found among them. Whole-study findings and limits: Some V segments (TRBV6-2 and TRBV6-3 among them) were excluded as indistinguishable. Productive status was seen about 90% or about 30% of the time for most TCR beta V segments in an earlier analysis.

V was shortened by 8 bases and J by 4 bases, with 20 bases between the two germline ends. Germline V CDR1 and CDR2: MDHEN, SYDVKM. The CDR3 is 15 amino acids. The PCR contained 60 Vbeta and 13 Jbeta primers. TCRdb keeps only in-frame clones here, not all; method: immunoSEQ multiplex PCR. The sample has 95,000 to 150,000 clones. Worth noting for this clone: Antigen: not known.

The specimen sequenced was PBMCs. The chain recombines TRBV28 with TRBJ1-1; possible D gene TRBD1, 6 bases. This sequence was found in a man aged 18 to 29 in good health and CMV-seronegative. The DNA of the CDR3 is TGTGCCAGCGGAGACAGGTTAGGCATGATCACTGAAGCTTTCTTT. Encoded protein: CASGDRLGMITEAFF. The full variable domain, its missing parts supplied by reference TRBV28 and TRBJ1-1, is DVKVTQSSRYLVKRTGEKVFLECVQDMDHENMFWYRQDPGLGLRLIYFSYDVKMKEKGDIPEGYSVSREKKERFSLILESASTNQTSMYLCASGDRLGMITEAFFGQGTRLTVV.